The 30 T cell receptor beta chains below were found in one sample sequenced in a study of early T cells in non-severe SARS-CoV-2 infection listed by TCRdb under 2021. The library was generated by 5' RACE. Data came from a NextSeq 500. TCRdb cleaned the public reads at Q25 with fastp, built clones with MiXCR and kept in-frame beta chains. Merged by CDR3 protein, the rows form single entries marked with the most common genes and DNA. The sample table records 55,000 to 75,000 distinct CDR3 sequences; about a tenth of these occur just once. Roughly 15% of the sample goes to the ten largest clones. The sequencing here drew on whole blood, taken at baseline. These receptors were obtained from an adult who was a healthcare worker with PCR-confirmed SARS-CoV-2 infection or an uninfected control (not recorded which).

This clonotype was found a few times. The J gene is TRBJ2-7, the V gene TRBV7-9; D unresolved. Trimming stripped 4 bases from V and 1 base from J, with 8 bases between. Germline V gives CDR1 SEHNR, CDR2 FQNEAQ (reference sequence). The CDR3 totals 13 residues. Written as DNA, the CDR3 is TGTGCCAGCAGCTCCAAGGGTTCCTACGAGCAGTACTTC. The encoded protein is CASSSKGSYEQYF.

Ten or more counts support this clonotype. V gene TRBV20-1 combines with J gene TRBJ1-4, with 7 bases matching TRBD1. The length of the CDR3 is 16 residues. Trimming at V came to 0 bases and at J to 4 bases, leaving 8 bases not matched to a gene. The germline gives CDR1 DFQATT, CDR2 SNEGSKA (reference sequence). The CDR3 bases are TGCAGTGCTAGAGAGGGAAGGGGGCAGGGTAATGAAAAACTGTTTTTT. It yields the protein CSAREGRGQGNEKLFF.

This clonotype was seen a few times. The CDR3 sequence: CSAGESYNEQFF. The CDR3 DNA reads as TGCAGTGCTGGGGAGAGTTACAATGAGCAGTTCTTC. The rearrangement joins TRBV20-1 to TRBJ2-1, with D possibly being TRBD2 (5 bases). The CDR3 spans 12 residues. Trimming removed 5 bases from V and 4 bases from J, with 9 bases in between. CDR1 is DFQATT, CDR2 SNEGSKA, per germline (reference sequence).

At least ten counts were recorded for this clonotype. This rearrangement joins TRBV20-1 to TRBJ2-1; D ambiguous. The CDR3 spans 11 residues. Germline values: CDR1 DFQATT, CDR2 SNEGSKA (reference sequence). Trimming stripped 6 bases from V and 10 bases from J, with 13 bases between. The CDR3 protein is CSAPKIGEQFF. DNA of the CDR3: TGCAGTGCCCCGAAGATTGGCGAGCAGTTCTTC.

V and J are TRBV28 and TRBJ1-4; tentative D call: TRBD1 (5 bases). The germline gives CDR1 MDHEN, CDR2 SYDVKM. CDR3 length equals 18 residues. The V and J ends lost 4 bases and 0 bases respectively, with 18 bases between them. The CDR3 here is CASSSDRRTTSTNEKLFF. The CDR3 DNA sequence: TGTGCCAGCAGTTCGGACCGACGGACAACGTCAACTAATGAAAAACTGTTTTTT.

The V call is TRBV20-1, the J call TRBJ2-3, with D possibly TRBD2 on 6 matching bases. The V end was cut by 1 base, the J end by 4 bases, with 15 bases between. There are 15 residues in the CDR3. The germline V gene has CDR1 DFQATT and CDR2 SNEGSKA (reference sequence). The CDR3 protein is CSARAPGVAPDTQYF. CDR3 DNA sequence: TGCAGTGCTAGAGCCCCGGGGGTGGCCCCAGATACGCAGTATTTT.

The chain uses TRBV12-3 or TRBV12-4 and TRBJ1-1; a weak D match, TRBD1 (5 bases). V was pared by 3 bases and J by 1 base, with 9 bases between. CDR3 length: 14 amino acids. DNA of the CDR3: TGTGCCAGCAGTTTTGGGGGGAAGAACACTGAAGCTTTCTTT. This codes for CASSFGGKNTEAFF.

At least ten counts were recorded for this clonotype. At one boundary the junction diverges from the germline segment, which might be a read error. The chain links TRBV7-7 to TRBJ2-7; D call uncertain. There are 15 residues in the CDR3. Germline V gene lookup returns CDR1 SSHAT and CDR2 FNYEAQ (reference sequence). The CDR3 sequence: CASSLEEHLGGEQYF. CDR3 coding DNA: TGTGCTAGCAGCTTAGAAGAACATCTGGGTGGCGAGCAGTACTTC.

This chain joins TRBV11-2 and TRBJ1-2, with D perhaps TRBD1 (6 bases). Trimming removed 5 bases at V and 0 bases at J, with 13 bases between. Germline values: CDR1 SGHAT, CDR2 FQNNGV. The CDR3 loop spans 15 amino acids. The CDR3 bases are TGTGCCAGCAGCCTGAGGGACACCTCTAACTATGGCTACACCTTC. This gives the protein CASSLRDTSNYGYTF.

This clonotype has at least ten counts. V is TRBV6-2 or TRBV6-3 and J is TRBJ2-5, with TRBD1 matching over 11 bases. Trimming cost V 7 bases and J 8 bases; bases outside gene matches: 15. CDR1 MNHEY and CDR2 SVGEGT come from the germline V gene. The CDR3 sequence is 16 residues long. CDR3 region: CASTRTGGQSGNTQYF. Written as DNA, the CDR3 is TGTGCCAGCACCAGGACAGGGGGCCAGTCAGGTAACACCCAGTACTTC.

This clonotype was seen many times. The J gene is TRBJ2-6, the V gene TRBV28; tentatively, D is TRBD1 (6 bases). CDR1 and CDR2 from the germline V gene are MDHEN and SYDVKM. V lost 3 bases and J 0 bases, leaving 6 bases between the germline ends. This CDR3 is built from 15 residues. CDR3 sequence (DNA): TGTGCCAGCAGTTTGGACAGCTCTGGGGCCAACGTCCTGACTTTC. Protein: CASSLDSSGANVLTF.

This clonotype was detected only a few times. The genes are TRBV29-1 and TRBJ2-1; 16 bases map to TRBD2. The germline V gene encodes CDR1 SQVTM and CDR2 ANQGSEA. J lost 8 bases, V lost 7 bases, and 5 bases had no gene match. The CDR3 runs 14 residues. The CDR3 protein is CSGTGLAGGHEQFF. DNA for the CDR3: TGCAGCGGAACGGGACTAGCGGGAGGGCATGAGCAGTTCTTC.

This clonotype was counted at least ten times. This chain uses TRBV24-1 with TRBJ1-5; the D is unclear. The germline CDR1 and CDR2 sequences are KGHDR and SFDVKD. The V and J ends lost 5 bases and 2 bases respectively, with 3 bases between them. The CDR3 contains 12 residues. The CDR3: CATSVGNQPQHF. The CDR3 DNA sequence: TGTGCCACCAGTGTGGGCAATCAGCCCCAGCATTTT.

This clonotype was found many times. This chain uses TRBV5-4 with TRBJ1-5; no definite D call. The CDR3 is 12 residues long. Trimming stripped 3 bases from V and 4 bases from J, with 5 bases between. Germline-derived CDR1 and CDR2 are SGHNT and YYREEE (reference sequence). CDR3 coding DNA: TGTGCCAGCAGCTCCGAAAATCAGCCCCAGCATTTT. It specifies CASSSENQPQHF.

This clonotype was detected many times. The chain couples TRBV25-1 to TRBJ2-2; 7 bases are a match to TRBD1. V lost 9 bases, J lost 6 bases, and 10 bases stayed unmatched. This CDR3 has 14 amino acids. CDR1 MGHDK and CDR2 SYGVNS come from the germline V gene. For the CDR3, the DNA is TGTGCCAGTAAACCGGGACAGAATCCCGGGGAGCTGTTTTTT. Protein product: CASKPGQNPGELFF.

This clonotype was counted many times. J is TRBJ2-5 and V is TRBV28; D ambiguous. The CDR3 consists of 14 residues. Trimming took off 5 bases at V and 9 bases at J, with 19 bases between the two ends. Germline assignment: CDR1 MDHEN and CDR2 SYDVKM. DNA for the CDR3: TGTGCCAGCAGTCCCTCGCGAGACCCCGAGGCCCAGTACTTC. Translating gives CASSPSRDPEAQYF.

This clonotype was picked up many times. CDR3 coding DNA: TGTGCCAGCAGTTGGGCCGGTGAGGGTAAAGCCCAGCATTTT. Amino acids: CASSWAGEGKAQHF. The rearrangement uses TRBV28 and TRBJ1-5; no definite D call. V was cut by 4 bases and J by 11 bases, with 18 bases left in between. Germline V CDR1 and CDR2: MDHEN, SYDVKM. This CDR3 has 14 residues.

This clonotype has more than one count but fewer than ten. The rearrangement links TRBV28 to TRBJ1-3; D remains ambiguous. This CDR3 spans 14 amino acids. Germline V lookup: CDR1 MDHEN, CDR2 SYDVKM. The V end was cut by 8 bases, the J end by 4 bases, with 15 bases between. Written as DNA, the CDR3 is TGTGCCAGCCATTCCGTGGGCCGAGGAAACACCATATATTTT. Its protein product is CASHSVGRGNTIYF. The full variable domain, rest sourced from reference TRBV28 and TRBJ1-3, is DVKVTQSSRYLVKRTGEKVFLECVQDMDHENMFWYRQDPGLGLRLIYFSYDVKMKEKGDIPEGYSVSREKKERFSLILESASTNQTSMYLCASHSVGRGNTIYFGEGSWLTVV.

This clonotype has more than one count but fewer than ten. This chain links TRBV12-3 or TRBV12-4 with TRBJ2-2, with 7 positions matching TRBD2. This CDR3 has 14 residues. V lost 10 bases to trimming and J lost 7 bases; unmatched junction nucleotides: 12. DNA of the CDR3: TGTGCCACCCGGGGGACTACCAGCGGCGGGGAGCTGTTTTTT. Translating gives CATRGTTSGGELFF.

This clonotype was picked up many times. The chain recombines TRBV6-2 or TRBV6-3 with TRBJ2-7; 10 positions agree with TRBD1. Germline V gene data show CDR1 as MNHEY and CDR2 as SVGEGT. The CDR3 covers 13 residues. V gave up 8 bases and J gave up 1 base; unmatched junction bases: 2. CDR3 amino acids: CASGQGGSYEQYF. Written as DNA, the CDR3 is TGTGCCAGCGGACAGGGGGGTTCCTACGAGCAGTACTTC.

The CDR3 DNA sequence: TGCAGCGTCGAGGGCGGCTTATATTACAATGAGCAGTTCTTC. Its translation: CSVEGGLYYNEQFF. The chain uses TRBV29-1 and TRBJ2-1, with D perhaps matching TRBD2 (5 bases). CDR1 is SQVTM, CDR2 ANQGSEA, per germline. V was cut by 6 bases and J by 4 bases, with 16 bases left in between. The CDR3 totals 14 residues.

In its sample, this clonotype was seen a few times. The chain couples TRBV28 to TRBJ2-3; TRBD1 aligns across 7 bases. Trimming took 5 bases from V and 2 from J; bases not matched to a gene: 4. Germline values: CDR1 MDHEN, CDR2 SYDVKM. This CDR3 is built from 14 residues. CDR3 loop: CASSATGVTDTQYF. In DNA form, the CDR3 reads TGTGCCAGCAGTGCCACAGGGGTCACAGATACGCAGTATTTT.

V gene TRBV21-1 combines with J gene TRBJ1-1. TRBV21-1 is recorded as a pseudogene. The CDR3 is 11 residues long. This CDR3 reads CASGQNTEAFF. CDR3 sequence (DNA): TGTGCCAGCGGGCAGAACACTGAAGCTTTCTTT.

This clonotype has more than one count but fewer than ten. The chain joins TRBV28 to TRBJ1-3, with no clear D. The CDR3 contains 16 residues. Germline V gene data show CDR1 as MDHEN and CDR2 as SYDVKM. Trimming left V 1 base short and J 3 bases short, with 13 bases between. This chain's CDR3 is CASSLLMGAGGNTIYF. The CDR3 nucleotides are TGTGCCAGCAGTTTATTAATGGGCGCAGGTGGAAACACCATATATTTT.

This clonotype was counted ten times or more. The chain is built from TRBV18 and TRBJ1-5; 8 positions agree with TRBD1. The CDR3 loop spans 16 amino acids. Germline values: CDR1 KGHSH, CDR2 LQKENI. The V segment lost 0 bases and the J segment 1 base; nucleotides outside the gene matches: 2. The CDR3 nucleotides are TGTGCCAGCTCACCACCCCCAGGGGGCAGCAATCAGCCCCAGCATTTT. It translates to CASSPPPGGSNQPQHF. Combining the CDR3 with reference TRBV18 and TRBJ1-5 gives the whole variable domain NAGVMQNPRHLVRRRGQEARLRCSPMKGHSHVYWYRQLPEEGLKFMVYLQKENIIDESGMPKERFSAEFPKEGPSILRIQQVVRGDSAAYFCASSPPPGGSNQPQHFGDGTRLSIL.

At least ten counts were recorded for this clonotype. The J gene is TRBJ2-1, the V gene TRBV10-3, with TRBD2 as a possible D gene (5 bases). Trimming cost V 5 bases and J 7 bases, with 24 bases left between them. The V gene's germline CDR1 is ENHRY and CDR2 SYGVKD. The CDR3 has 17 residues. This chain's CDR3 is CAISRMERFALGNEQFF. CDR3 coding DNA: TGTGCCATCAGTAGGATGGAGCGGTTCGCCCTGGGGAATGAGCAGTTCTTC.

This clonotype showed up many times. The rearrangement uses TRBV5-7 and TRBJ2-1; no clear D. TRBV5-7 is classed as an ORF, of uncertain function. The CDR3 spans 13 residues. V was clipped by 0 bases and J by 9 bases, with 10 bases between them. CDR3 in amino acids: CASSLAGHFEQFF. The CDR3 DNA reads TGTGCCAGCAGCTTGGCCGGGCACTTTGAGCAGTTCTTC.

This clonotype was observed many times. The rearrangement joins TRBV5-1 to TRBJ1-2; 9 bases map to TRBD1. CDR3 length equals 16 residues. The J segment lost 2 bases and the V segment lost 0 bases, leaving 5 bases of the junction unmatched. CDR1 SGHRS and CDR2 YFSETQ come from the germline V gene. CDR3 in amino acids: CASSLARQGDNYGYTF. Written as DNA, the CDR3 is TGCGCCAGCAGCTTGGCCAGACAGGGGGACAACTATGGCTACACCTTC. Filled out from reference TRBV5-1 and TRBJ1-2, the complete variable domain reads KAGVTQTPRYLIKTRGQQVTLSCSPISGHRSVSWYQQTPGQGLQFLFEYFSETQRNKGNFPGRFSGRQFSNSRSEMNVSTLELGDSALYLCASSLARQGDNYGYTFGSGTRLTVV.

This chain joins TRBV7-9 and TRBJ2-1, with D perhaps TRBD1 (6 bases). The CDR3 has 20 residues. Germline loops: CDR1 SEHNR, CDR2 FQNEAQ (reference sequence). V shed 1 base and J shed 0 bases, with 22 bases lying between them. The CDR3 sequence: CASSLGRTDRRPSSYNEQFF. DNA of the CDR3: TGTGCCAGCAGCTTAGGAAGGACAGATAGACGGCCTAGCTCCTACAATGAGCAGTTCTTC. The full variable domain, in which reference TRBV7-9 and TRBJ2-1 provide the parts outside the CDR3, is DTGVSQNPRHKITKRGQNVTFRCDPISEHNRLYWYRQTLGQGPEFLTYFQNEAQLEKSRLLSDRFSAERPKGSFSTLEIQRTEQGDSAMYLCASSLGRTDRRPSSYNEQFFGPGTRLTVL.

A few counts support this clonotype. J is TRBJ2-5 and V is TRBV7-9; 8 bases agree with TRBD1. The germline CDR1 and CDR2 sequences are SEHNR and FQNEAQ (reference sequence). V lost 6 bases, J lost 4 bases, and 10 bases stayed unmatched. The CDR3 runs to 15 residues. The CDR3 DNA reads TGTGCCAGCAGACCTAAGGACAGGGTAGGAGAGACCCAGTACTTC. It encodes CASRPKDRVGETQYF.